This is a list of T cell receptor beta chains from one sample in a study of shared clonotypes between healthy human individuals. Here immunoSEQ multiplex PCR was the method, and the copy in TCRdb shows in-frame clones only, minus some. Among 2 million to 2.5 million clones listed, around 95% were seen once. Sequences were obtained from naive CD4+ T cells sorted from blood. These receptors all come from a man aged 18 to 29 in good health. Each CDR3 is given with its conserved first and last residue. A D gene is named only where the DNA matches it firmly. Some rows mark clone size as missing; the rest say once, few, many or name a class of expanded clone.

v_gene	d_gene	j_gene	abundance	CDR3aa	CDR3nt
TRBV6-5	TRBD1	TRBJ1-5	.	CASGITGGSNQPQHF	TGTGCCAGCGGGATAACAGGGGGAAGCAATCAGCCCCAGCATTTT
TRBV9	.	TRBJ1-5	.	CASSVGGLDSQPQHF	TGTGCCAGCAGCGTAGGAGGGTTGGACTCACAGCCCCAGCATTTT
TRBV5-1	.	TRBJ2-7	.	CASSPDNAYEQYF	TGCGCCAGCAGCCCGGATAATGCCTACGAGCAGTACTTC
TRBV2	.	TRBJ2-7	.	CASCRDIGYEQYF	TGTGCCAGCTGCCGGGACATCGGCTACGAGCAGTACTTC
TRBV7-9	.	TRBJ2-2	.	CAVPDEERIGELFF	TGTGCCGTCCCAGACGAGGAGAGGATCGGGGAGCTGTTTTTT
TRBV5-4	TRBD2	TRBJ2-7	.	CASSSQVAGKRDEQYF	TGTGCCAGCAGCTCGCAAGTAGCGGGAAAAAGGGACGAGCAGTACTTC
TRBV15	.	TRBJ2-7	.	CATSRDFGSGSYEQYF	TGTGCCACCAGCAGAGATTTCGGCAGCGGATCCTACGAGCAGTACTTC
TRBV30	TRBD2	TRBJ2-1	many	CAWALGTSGTRASYNEQFF	TGTGCCTGGGCACTCGGGACTAGCGGGACCCGAGCCTCCTACAATGAGCAGTTCTTC
TRBV19	.	TRBJ1-6	.	CASLGGVDLNSPLHF	TGTGCCAGCTTAGGAGGGGTGGATCTTAATTCACCCCTCCACTTT
TRBV5-8	.	TRBJ1-4	.	CASSQQLSLFF	TGTGCCAGCAGCCAGCAGTTGAGCCTGTTTTTT